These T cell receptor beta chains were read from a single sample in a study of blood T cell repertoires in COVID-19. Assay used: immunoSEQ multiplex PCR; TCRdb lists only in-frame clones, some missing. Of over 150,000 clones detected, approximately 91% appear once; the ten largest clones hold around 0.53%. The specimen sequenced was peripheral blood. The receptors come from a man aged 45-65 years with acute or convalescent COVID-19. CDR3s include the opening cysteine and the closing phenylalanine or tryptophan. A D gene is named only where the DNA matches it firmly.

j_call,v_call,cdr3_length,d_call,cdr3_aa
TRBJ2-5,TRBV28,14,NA,CASSPMGAMETQYF
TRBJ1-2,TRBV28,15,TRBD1,CASSPGQVANYGYTF
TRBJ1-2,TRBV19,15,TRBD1,CASSPTTGENYGYTF
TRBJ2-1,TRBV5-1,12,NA,CASRTGLNEQFF
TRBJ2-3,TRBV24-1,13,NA,CATSTTVTDTQYF
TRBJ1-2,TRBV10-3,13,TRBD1,CAISGDRNYGYTF
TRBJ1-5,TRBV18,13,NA,CASSGVEGQPQHF
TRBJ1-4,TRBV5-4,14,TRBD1,CASSLPGQGEKLFF
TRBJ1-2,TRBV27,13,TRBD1,CASSRQGPYGYTF
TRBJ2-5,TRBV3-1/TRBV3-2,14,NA,CASSQVGEGETQYF
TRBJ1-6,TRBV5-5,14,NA,CASSFAVDNSPLHF
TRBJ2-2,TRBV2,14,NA,CASSVETGTGELFF
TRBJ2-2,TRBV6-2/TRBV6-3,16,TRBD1,CASSRGQGRNTGELFF
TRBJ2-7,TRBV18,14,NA,CASSPPGARYEQYF
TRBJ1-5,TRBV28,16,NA,CASSRDTYLGNQPQHF
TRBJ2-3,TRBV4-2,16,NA,CASSRTTSPYTDTQYF
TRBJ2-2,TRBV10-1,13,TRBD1,CASGTGGPGELFF
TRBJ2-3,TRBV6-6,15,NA,CASSYLLAGGDTQYF
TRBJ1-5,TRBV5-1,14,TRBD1,CASSPGGGNQPQHF
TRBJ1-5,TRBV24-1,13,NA,CATGGAGYQPQHF
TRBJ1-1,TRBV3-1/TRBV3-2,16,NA,CASSQDGHITGAEAFF
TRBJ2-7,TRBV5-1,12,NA,CASRGGGYEQHF
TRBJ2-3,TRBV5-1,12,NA,CASSYNTDTQYF
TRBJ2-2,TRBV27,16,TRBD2,CASSPGLAGPRGELFF
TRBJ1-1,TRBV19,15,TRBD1,CASTGTGYISTEAFF
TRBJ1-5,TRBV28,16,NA,CASSLPRQVYNQPQHF
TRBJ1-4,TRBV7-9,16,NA,CASSPSQGSGREKLFF
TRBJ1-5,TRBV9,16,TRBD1,CASSRGEDRENQPQHF
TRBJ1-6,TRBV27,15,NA,CASSLTLSYNSPLHF
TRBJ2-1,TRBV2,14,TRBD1,CASSPGTANNEQFF
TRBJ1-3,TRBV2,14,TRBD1,CASSSGQPGNTIYF
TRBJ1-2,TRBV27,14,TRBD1,CASRPRGGGYGYTF
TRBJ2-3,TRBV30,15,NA,CAWNRLGRTTDTQYF
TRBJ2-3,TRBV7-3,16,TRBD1,CASSDRQGFFLDTQYF
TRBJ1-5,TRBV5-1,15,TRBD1,CASSLDGQGYQPQHF
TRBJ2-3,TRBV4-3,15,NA,CASSQGSRLTDTQYF
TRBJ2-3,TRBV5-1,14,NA,CASSSGTSTDTQYF
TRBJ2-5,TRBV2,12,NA,CASRTFGETQYF
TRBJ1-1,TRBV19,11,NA,CASFTGRGAFF
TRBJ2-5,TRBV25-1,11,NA,CASSESGTQYF
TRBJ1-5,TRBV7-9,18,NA,CASSLARGGAHGNQPQHF
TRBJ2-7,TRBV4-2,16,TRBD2,CASSHLLAGGPGEQYF
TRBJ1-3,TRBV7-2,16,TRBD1,CASSLRQGDAGNTIYF
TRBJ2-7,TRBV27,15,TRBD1,CASRSWTGDLYEQYF
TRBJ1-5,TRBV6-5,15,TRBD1,CASSYRQGGGQPQHF
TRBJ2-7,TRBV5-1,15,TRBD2,CASSWLAGEVREQYF
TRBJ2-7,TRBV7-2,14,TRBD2,CASSLGTSFYEQYF
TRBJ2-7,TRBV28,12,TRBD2,CASSLYLGGMMF
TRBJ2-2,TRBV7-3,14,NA,CASSLTLNTGELFF